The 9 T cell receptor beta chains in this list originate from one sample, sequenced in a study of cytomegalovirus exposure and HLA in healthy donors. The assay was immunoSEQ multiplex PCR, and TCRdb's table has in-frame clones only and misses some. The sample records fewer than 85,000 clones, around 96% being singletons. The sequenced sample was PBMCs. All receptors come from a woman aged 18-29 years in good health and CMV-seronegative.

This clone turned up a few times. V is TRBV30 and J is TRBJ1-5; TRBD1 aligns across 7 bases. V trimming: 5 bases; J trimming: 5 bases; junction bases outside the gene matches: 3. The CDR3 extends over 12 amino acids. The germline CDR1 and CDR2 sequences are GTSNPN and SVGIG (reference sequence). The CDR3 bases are TGTGCCTGGGACAGGGCCGATCAGCCCCAGCATTTT. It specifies CAWDRADQPQHF.

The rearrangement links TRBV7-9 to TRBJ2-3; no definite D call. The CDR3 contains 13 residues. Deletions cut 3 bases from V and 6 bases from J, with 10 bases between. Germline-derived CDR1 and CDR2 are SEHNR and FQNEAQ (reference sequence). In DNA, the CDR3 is TGTGCCAGCAGCTTTTTTCCGGAGGATACGCAGTATTTT. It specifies CASSFFPEDTQYF.

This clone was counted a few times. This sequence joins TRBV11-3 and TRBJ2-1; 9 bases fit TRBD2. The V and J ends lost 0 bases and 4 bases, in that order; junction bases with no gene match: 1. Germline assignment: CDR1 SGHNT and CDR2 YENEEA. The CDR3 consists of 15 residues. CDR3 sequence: CASSLETSGYNEQFF. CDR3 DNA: TGTGCCAGCAGCTTAGAGACTAGCGGATACAATGAGCAGTTCTTC. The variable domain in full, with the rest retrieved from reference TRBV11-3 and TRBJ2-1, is EAGVVQSPRYKIIEKKQPVAFWCNPISGHNTLYWYLQNLGQGPELLIRYENEEAVDDSQLPKDRFSAERLKGVDSTLKIQPAELGDSAVYLCASSLETSGYNEQFFGPGTRLTVL.

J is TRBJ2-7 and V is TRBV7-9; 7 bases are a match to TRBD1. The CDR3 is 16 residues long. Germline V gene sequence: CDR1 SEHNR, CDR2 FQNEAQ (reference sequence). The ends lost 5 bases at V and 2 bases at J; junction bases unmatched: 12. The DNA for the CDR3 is TGTGCCAGCAGCCTCCGGACTGGGGACAGAACCTACGAGCAGTACTTC. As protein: CASSLRTGDRTYEQYF.

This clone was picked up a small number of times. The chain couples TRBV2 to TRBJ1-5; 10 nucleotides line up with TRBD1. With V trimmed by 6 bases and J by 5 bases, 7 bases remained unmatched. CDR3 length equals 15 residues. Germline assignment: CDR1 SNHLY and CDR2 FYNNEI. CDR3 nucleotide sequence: TGTGCCAGCAGAGCCGGGACAGGGGCCCATCAGCCCCAGCATTTT. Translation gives CASRAGTGAHQPQHF.

The CDR3 DNA follows: TGCGCCAGCAGCCAAGTAGTCACAGATACGCAGTATTTT. As protein: CASSQVVTDTQYF. The rearrangement uses TRBV4-1 and TRBJ2-3, with unresolved D. The V gene's germline CDR1 is MGHRA and CDR2 YSYEKL. There are 13 residues in the CDR3. V was pared by 1 base and J by 2 bases, with 4 bases between.

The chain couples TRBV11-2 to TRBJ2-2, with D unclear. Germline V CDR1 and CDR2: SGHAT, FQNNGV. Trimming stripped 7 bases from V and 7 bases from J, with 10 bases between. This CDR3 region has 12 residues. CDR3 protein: CASKARVGELFF. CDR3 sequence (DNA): TGTGCCAGCAAGGCCCGGGTCGGGGAGCTGTTTTTT.

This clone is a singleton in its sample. The CDR3 bases are TGTGCCAGCTCAGGGCCGGGACAGCCGACCTCCTACGAGCAGTACTTC. Protein: CASSGPGQPTSYEQYF. The V call is TRBV18, the J call TRBJ2-7; 7 bases fit TRBD1. The CDR3 is 16 amino acids. The trim removed 5 bases at V and 0 bases at J, leaving 10 bases unmatched. The V gene's germline CDR1 is KGHSH and CDR2 LQKENI.

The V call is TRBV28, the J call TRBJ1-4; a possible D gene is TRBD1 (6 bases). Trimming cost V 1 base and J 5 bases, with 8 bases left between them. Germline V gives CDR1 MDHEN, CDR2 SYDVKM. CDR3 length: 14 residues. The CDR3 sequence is CASSLFDRNEKLFF. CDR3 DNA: TGTGCCAGCAGTTTATTTGACAGGAATGAAAAACTGTTTTTT.